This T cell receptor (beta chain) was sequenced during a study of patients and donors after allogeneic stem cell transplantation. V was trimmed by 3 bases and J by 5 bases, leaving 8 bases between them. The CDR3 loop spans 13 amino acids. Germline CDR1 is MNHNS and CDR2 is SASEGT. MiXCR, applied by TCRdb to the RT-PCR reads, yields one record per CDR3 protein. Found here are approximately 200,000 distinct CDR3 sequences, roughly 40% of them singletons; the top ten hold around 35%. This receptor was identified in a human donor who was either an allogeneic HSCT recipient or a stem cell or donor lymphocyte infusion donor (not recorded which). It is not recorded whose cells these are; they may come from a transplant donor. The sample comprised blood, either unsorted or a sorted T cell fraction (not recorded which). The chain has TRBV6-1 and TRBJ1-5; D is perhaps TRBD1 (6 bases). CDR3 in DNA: TGTGCCAGCAGTGAGGGGGCTGATCAGCCCCAGCATTTT. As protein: CASSEGADQPQHF.